This is a list of T cell receptor beta chains from one sample in a study of T cells in Graves' hyperthyroidism and ophthalmopathy. Each CDR3 protein is one row after TCRdb ran MiXCR on the multiplex PCR reads. Counted here are 610,000 or so distinct CDR3 sequences, approximately 44% occurring once; the ten biggest clones make up around 7.7%. What was sequenced was peripheral blood or thyroid tissue (not recorded which). Source of these receptors: a woman between 18 and 29 years old with Graves' hyperthyroidism. The CDR3 runs from the conserved cysteine through the conserved F or W. A D gene is named only where the DNA matches it firmly. Clone size appears in some rows only: once, few, many, or a class for an expanded clone.

DNA: TGTGCCAGCAGTTACGGTGGGGGTTCCAAAAACATTCAGTACTTC
CDR3: CASSYGGGSKNIQYF
J: TRBJ2-4
size: .
V: TRBV6-5
D: .

DNA: TGTGCCAGCAGTTACCAACTAGCGGCCTACGAGCAGTACTTC
CDR3: CASSYQLAAYEQYF
J: TRBJ2-7
size: many
V: TRBV6-6
D: TRBD2

DNA: TGTGCCACCAGCAGAACCAGGGTGTATGGTAATTCACCCCTCCACTTT
CDR3: CATSRTRVYGNSPLHF
J: TRBJ1-6
size: .
V: TRBV15
D: .

DNA: TGTGCCAGCAGCCTTGACCCGATCGGGGAGCTGTTTTTT
CDR3: CASSLDPIGELFF
J: TRBJ2-2
size: many
V: TRBV7-2
D: .

DNA: TGCAGTGCTAGCATATGGGGCTCTGGAAACACCATATATTTT
CDR3: CSASIWGSGNTIYF
J: TRBJ1-3
size: many
V: TRBV20-1
D: .

DNA: TGTGCCAGCAGCTCAACCCGGACGGGCTACGAGCAGTACTTC
CDR3: CASSSTRTGYEQYF
J: TRBJ2-7
size: many
V: TRBV7-2
D: .

DNA: TGCAGCGTTGAAGATGGTTCGGGGACTGAAGCTTTCTTT
CDR3: CSVEDGSGTEAFF
J: TRBJ1-1
size: many
V: TRBV29-1
D: .

DNA: TGTGCCAGCAGCTTAGGGGCCGTGGAGACCCAGTACTTC
CDR3: CASSLGAVETQYF
J: TRBJ2-5
size: many
V: TRBV7-3
D: .

DNA: TGTGCCAGCAGCCAGTCTCGCGGTCAAGAGACCCAGTACTTC
CDR3: CASSQSRGQETQYF
J: TRBJ2-5
size: many
V: TRBV7-9
D: .

DNA: TGTGCCAGCAGCGTTGGAACTAGCTTCGATGAGCAGTTCTTC
CDR3: CASSVGTSFDEQFF
J: TRBJ2-1
size: few
V: TRBV9
D: .

DNA: TGTGCCACCGGACTAGCGGGAGGCTCCTACGAGCAGTACTTC
CDR3: CATGLAGGSYEQYF
J: TRBJ2-7
size: many
V: TRBV10-3
D: TRBD2

DNA: TGTGCCTGGAGTCCCCCCGGGACAGGGACCGAAAAACTGTTTTTT
CDR3: CAWSPPGTGTEKLFF
J: TRBJ1-4
size: .
V: TRBV11-3
D: TRBD1

DNA: TGCGCCAGCAGCTTGGGGATAGCGGGAGTCCTAGCCAAAAACATTCAGTACTTC
CDR3: CASSLGIAGVLAKNIQYF
J: TRBJ2-4
size: .
V: TRBV5-1
D: TRBD2

DNA: TGCGCCAGCAGCCCATGGGACAGGGCCTCGGAGACCCAGTACTTC
CDR3: CASSPWDRASETQYF
J: TRBJ2-5
size: .
V: TRBV4-1
D: TRBD1

DNA: TGTGCCAGCATTTCCGCCGCGGGCACAGATACGCAGTATTTT
CDR3: CASISAAGTDTQYF
J: TRBJ2-3
size: .
V: TRBV7-9
D: .

DNA: TGTGCCAGCAGCGATCTGGCCCGGGGCATGAACACTGAAGCTTTCTTT
CDR3: CASSDLARGMNTEAFF
J: TRBJ1-1
size: once
V: TRBV7-6
D: .

DNA: TGCAGCGCGGACAATGAGGATCAGCCCCAGCATTTT
CDR3: CSADNEDQPQHF
J: TRBJ1-5
size: few
V: TRBV29-1
D: .

DNA: TGTGCCAGCAGCCCGGGACATAACACCGGGGAGCTGTTTTTT
CDR3: CASSPGHNTGELFF
J: TRBJ2-2
size: .
V: TRBV28
D: .

DNA: TGTGCCATCGGGACTAGCGGGAGCCAAGAGACCCAGTACTTC
CDR3: CAIGTSGSQETQYF
J: TRBJ2-5
size: .
V: TRBV10-3
D: TRBD2

DNA: TGTGCTAGTGGTTCAGGGGGCTTAGAGACCCAGTACTTC
CDR3: CASGSGGLETQYF
J: TRBJ2-5
size: .
V: TRBV12-5
D: TRBD1

DNA: TGTACCAGCAGAGATCTTGCTAGCGGGAGGGAGACCCAGTACTTC
CDR3: CTSRDLASGRETQYF
J: TRBJ2-5
size: .
V: TRBV25-1
D: TRBD2

DNA: TGTGCCAGCAGTTTGGGACCAACCGAAGAGACCCAGCATTTT
CDR3: CASSLGPTEETQHF
J: TRBJ1-5
size: once
V: TRBV12-3/TRBV12-4
D: .

DNA: TGCAGTTTCTCTAGCGGGAGGACCTACGAGCAGTACTTC
CDR3: CSFSSGRTYEQYF
J: TRBJ2-7
size: many
V: TRBV20-1
D: TRBD2

DNA: TGTGCCAGTACCGATCCAAAGGGCTACGAGCAGTACTTC
CDR3: CASTDPKGYEQYF
J: TRBJ2-7
size: many
V: TRBV19
D: .

DNA: TGCAGCGCCCTTGTGGGGGGGCTTGGGACTGAAGCTTTCTTT
CDR3: CSALVGGLGTEAFF
J: TRBJ1-1
size: .
V: TRBV29-1
D: .

DNA: TGTGCCACGGAGGGGGAAAAACTGTTTTTT
CDR3: CATEGEKLFF
J: TRBJ1-4
size: many
V: TRBV6-1
D: .

DNA: TGTGCCACTGAAGACAGGGCTAACTATGGCTACACCTTC
CDR3: CATEDRANYGYTF
J: TRBJ1-2
size: many
V: TRBV25-1
D: TRBD1

DNA: TGCGCCAGCAGTGAGTCCACAGGGAACTATGGCTACACCTTC
CDR3: CASSESTGNYGYTF
J: TRBJ1-2
size: once
V: TRBV10-2
D: .

DNA: TGTGCCACTGCAGACAGGGAGGATTCACCCCTCCACTTT
CDR3: CATADREDSPLHF
J: TRBJ1-6
size: many
V: TRBV2
D: TRBD1

DNA: TGTGCCACCAGTGACGCCTGGGCCAATCAGCCCCAGCATTTT
CDR3: CATSDAWANQPQHF
J: TRBJ1-5
size: many
V: TRBV24-1
D: .

DNA: TGCAGTGCTAGTTGGGCAGGGGAATATAGCAATCAGCCCCAGCATTTT
CDR3: CSASWAGEYSNQPQHF
J: TRBJ1-5
size: .
V: TRBV20-1
D: .

DNA: TGCGCCAGCAGCTTCTCAGGGGTCATTGGTCAGCCCCAGCATTTT
CDR3: CASSFSGVIGQPQHF
J: TRBJ1-5
size: many
V: TRBV5-1
D: .

DNA: TGTGCCAGCAGTTCGACAGGGGGAGACACCGGGGAGCTGTTTTTT
CDR3: CASSSTGGDTGELFF
J: TRBJ2-2
size: many
V: TRBV7-3
D: TRBD1

DNA: TGTGCCAGCAACGACTTGTTAAACATTCAGTACTTC
CDR3: CASNDLLNIQYF
J: TRBJ2-4
size: .
V: TRBV2
D: .

DNA: TGTGCCAGCAGCGAGGGACACCCGAACACTGAAGCTTTCTTT
CDR3: CASSEGHPNTEAFF
J: TRBJ1-1
size: many
V: TRBV7-3
D: .

DNA: TGTGCCAGCTCACCACTGGGGACTAGCGGGCGACCGAACACCGGGGAGCTGTTTTTT
CDR3: CASSPLGTSGRPNTGELFF
J: TRBJ2-2
size: .
V: TRBV18
D: TRBD2

DNA: TGTGCCAGCGGAGGAGGGTGGATGACCCAGTACTTC
CDR3: CASGGGWMTQYF
J: TRBJ2-5
size: .
V: TRBV12-3/TRBV12-4
D: .

DNA: TGTGCCAGCAGCTCTAGCGGGAGGCCTACCTACAATGAGCAGTTCTTC
CDR3: CASSSSGRPTYNEQFF
J: TRBJ2-1
size: few
V: TRBV7-8
D: TRBD2

DNA: TGTGCCAGCTCACAGGGACTAAATAGTCAGCCCCAGCATTTT
CDR3: CASSQGLNSQPQHF
J: TRBJ1-5
size: few
V: TRBV10-3
D: .

DNA: TGTGCCAGCAGCTTAGCTCGCGCAGGGCCTCCGAACACCGGGGAGCTGTTTTTT
CDR3: CASSLARAGPPNTGELFF
J: TRBJ2-2
size: many
V: TRBV7-9
D: .

DNA: TGTGCCAGCAGTTCAGGACAGGGAGGGGGCAATCAGCCCCAGCATTTT
CDR3: CASSSGQGGGNQPQHF
J: TRBJ1-5
size: few
V: TRBV27
D: TRBD1

DNA: TGCGCCAGCAGCTTGGAGAGGCCTCTTGGAGATACGCAGTATTTT
CDR3: CASSLERPLGDTQYF
J: TRBJ2-3
size: few
V: TRBV5-1
D: .

DNA: TGCAGTGCTAGTGAGGGGGGCAACTACGAGCAGTACTTC
CDR3: CSASEGGNYEQYF
J: TRBJ2-7
size: many
V: TRBV20-1
D: .

DNA: TGTGCCAGCAGCTTAGCGTGGGACAGGGGGGCCTATGGCTACACCTTC
CDR3: CASSLAWDRGAYGYTF
J: TRBJ1-2
size: many
V: TRBV7-2
D: TRBD1

DNA: TGTGCCAGCAGGGCAGGACTAGCGGGAGATGAGCAGCCCCAGCATTTT
CDR3: CASRAGLAGDEQPQHF
J: TRBJ1-5
size: .
V: TRBV6-2/TRBV6-3
D: .

DNA: TGTGCCAGCTCAGACGCATTTTCCGGGACAGGGGGTCGTGGCTACACCTTC
CDR3: CASSDAFSGTGGRGYTF
J: TRBJ1-2
size: .
V: TRBV6-1
D: TRBD1

DNA: TGTGCCATCAGTGAGGGACTAACTAACACCGGGGAGCTGTTTTTT
CDR3: CAISEGLTNTGELFF
J: TRBJ2-2
size: many
V: TRBV10-3
D: .

DNA: TGTGCCAGCAGCATAAGTGCCGGGGAGTCCGGGGAGCTGTTTTTT
CDR3: CASSISAGESGELFF
J: TRBJ2-2
size: .
V: TRBV9
D: .